The subject of this entry is one T cell receptor (beta chain). The sample originates from a study of shared clonotypes between healthy human individuals. Germline CDR1 and CDR2: SNHLY and FYNNEI. This CDR3 has 15 residues. The V end was cut by 6 bases, the J end by 3 bases, with 15 bases between. The table came from immunoSEQ multiplex PCR; TCRdb's copy has only in-frame clones and leaves some out. The table includes more than 550,000 clones, about nine tenths detected once. The chain joins TRBV2 to TRBJ2-1; the D gene could be TRBD1 or TRBD2 (5 bases each). Sequenced input: memory CD8+ T cells from PBMCs. Subset of the sample: CD45RO+ cells pooled with CCR7-negative TemRA cells. This sequence was found in a man aged 18 to 30 in good health. Some clones in this sample may be carry-over from other donors' samples. In nucleotides, the CDR3 is TGTGCCAGCAGCGAGGGAGTAGGGGTCTACAATGAGCAGTTCTTC. Translation gives CASSEGVGVYNEQFF.